One and the same sample provided the 8 T cell receptor beta chains below, sequenced in a study of molecular identifiers for immune sequencing clone quantification. TCRdb re-analysed the PCR reads in MiXCR, keeping a single row per CDR3 protein. The data contain around 480,000 distinct CDR3 sequences, roughly 24% of them singletons. Sample: naive CD8+ T cells from blood, with Jurkat cell RNA spiked in. Sample subset: FACS-sorted CD8+CD4-CCR7+CD45RA+ naive T cells. The origin of the receptors is a human donor in good health. Some libraries in this study had Jurkat cell RNA spiked in.

This clonotype was detected many times. The V gene is TRBV11-2, the J gene TRBJ1-5; the D is unclear. Trimming shortened V by 3 bases and J by 7 bases, and 10 bases separated the two germline ends. Germline V gene data show CDR1 as SGHAT and CDR2 as FQNNGV. The CDR3 has 13 residues. CDR3 region: CASSLDVGQPQHF. The CDR3 DNA is TGTGCCAGCAGCTTGGACGTTGGCCAGCCCCAGCATTTT.

The J gene is TRBJ1-2, the V gene TRBV6-5; the D gene is possibly TRBD1 (6 bases). The CDR3 spans 13 residues. V was clipped by 5 bases and J by 4 bases, with 11 bases between them. Germline loops: CDR1 MNHEY, CDR2 SVGAGI. The CDR3 DNA reads TGTGCCAGCAGTCCACAGGGTTCCTATGGCTACACCTTC. The encoded protein is CASSPQGSYGYTF.

Of note for this clonotype: Without the conserved terminal phenylalanine or tryptophan, this CDR3 likely stems from a read error. This chain joins TRBV6-6 and TRBJ2-1; 7 nucleotides agree with TRBD2. The V segment lost 5 bases and the J segment 4 bases; nucleotides outside the gene matches: 11. CDR3 size: 16 residues. The germline gives CDR1 MNHNY, CDR2 SVGAGI (reference sequence). CDR3 residues: CASSKTSGLTYNEQFV. For the CDR3, the DNA is TGTGCCAGCAGTAAGACATCGGGACTAACATACAATGAGCAGTTCGTC.

This clonotype has more than one count but fewer than ten. The chain has TRBV7-2 and TRBJ1-1; 7 nucleotides align to TRBD1. The CDR3 consists of 14 residues. The germline V gene encodes CDR1 SGHTA and CDR2 FQGNSA. V lost 5 bases and J lost 4; bases outside the gene matches: 7. The CDR3 nucleotides read TGTGCCAGCAGCAAACAGGGGTGGGGCACTGAAGCTTTCTTT. It specifies CASSKQGWGTEAFF.

CDR3 sequence (DNA): TGCGCCAGCAGCTTGGACGACAGGGCTTGGGGCACTGAAGCTTTCTTT. Its translation is CASSLDDRAWGTEAFF. The rearrangement links TRBV5-1 to TRBJ1-1, with 7 bases identical to TRBD1. The V gene end was trimmed by 0 bases and the J gene end by 4 bases; junction bases not matched to a gene: 9. Per the germline V gene, CDR1 is SGHRS and CDR2 is YFSETQ. This CDR3 contains 16 residues.

This clonotype has more than one count but fewer than ten. CDR3 residues: CASSTHASEITGELFF. CDR3 nucleotides: TGTGCCAGCAGCACCCACGCTAGCGAGATCACCGGGGAGCTGTTTTTT. This chain connects TRBV9 to TRBJ2-2, with D possibly matching TRBD2 (6 bases). The CDR3 length is 16 residues. In germline, CDR1 is SGDLS, CDR2 YYNGEE. Trimming cost V 4 bases and J 4 bases, with 17 bases left between them.

This clonotype was counted at least ten times. The V and J genes are TRBV29-1 and TRBJ2-2, with a tentative D call TRBD2 (6 bases). The germline V and J ends were trimmed by 6 bases and 3 bases, with 17 bases remaining between them. The CDR3 spans 15 residues. CDR1 is SQVTM, CDR2 ANQGSEA, per germline. This CDR3 reads CSVNGAGSDTGELFF. DNA of the CDR3: TGCAGCGTGAACGGGGCGGGGTCCGACACCGGGGAGCTGTTTTTT.

The chain joins TRBV27 to TRBJ2-3; D is undetermined. Germline assignment: CDR1 MNHEY and CDR2 SMNVEV (reference sequence). The CDR3 is 14 amino acids. V lost 1 base to trimming and J lost 4 bases, with 9 bases between them. The CDR3 DNA sequence: TGTGCCAGCAGTTTATTTCCGGGTGCAGATACGCAGTATTTT. Translating gives CASSLFPGADTQYF.